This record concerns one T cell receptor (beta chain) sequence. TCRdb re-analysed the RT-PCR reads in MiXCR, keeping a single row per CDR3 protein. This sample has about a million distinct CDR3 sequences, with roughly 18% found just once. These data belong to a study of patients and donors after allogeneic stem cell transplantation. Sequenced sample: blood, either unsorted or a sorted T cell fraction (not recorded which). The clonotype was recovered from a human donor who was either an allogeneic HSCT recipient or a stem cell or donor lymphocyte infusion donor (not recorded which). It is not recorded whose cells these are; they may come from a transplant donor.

The DNA of the CDR3 is TGTGCCAGCAGTCTACAGGTTGGTCCCTACGAGCAGTACTTC. Amino acids: CASSLQVGPYEQYF. J is TRBJ2-7 and V is TRBV7-6; D possibly corresponds to TRBD1 (5 bases). V lost 6 bases and J lost 2, with 14 bases in between. Germline V CDR1 and CDR2: SGHVS, FNYEAQ. The CDR3 contains 14 residues.